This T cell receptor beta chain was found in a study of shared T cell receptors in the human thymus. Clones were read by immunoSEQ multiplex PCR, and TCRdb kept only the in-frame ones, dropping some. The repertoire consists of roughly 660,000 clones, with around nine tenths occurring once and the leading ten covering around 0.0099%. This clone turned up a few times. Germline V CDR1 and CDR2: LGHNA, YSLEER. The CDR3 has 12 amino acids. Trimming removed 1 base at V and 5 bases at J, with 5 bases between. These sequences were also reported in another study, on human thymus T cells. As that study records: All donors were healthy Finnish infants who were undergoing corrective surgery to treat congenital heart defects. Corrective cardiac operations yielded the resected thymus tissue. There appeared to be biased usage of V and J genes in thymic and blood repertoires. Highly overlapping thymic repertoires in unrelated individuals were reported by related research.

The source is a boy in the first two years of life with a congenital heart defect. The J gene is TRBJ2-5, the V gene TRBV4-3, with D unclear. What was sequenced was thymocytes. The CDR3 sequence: CASSQGGETQYF. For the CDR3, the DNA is TGCGCCAGCAGCCAAGGTGGCGAGACCCAGTACTTC.